Listed below are T cell receptor beta chains from one sample, sequenced in a study of T cells in narcolepsy. The method was immunoSEQ multiplex PCR; TCRdb's version includes in-frame clones alone and lacks a portion of them. Among 25,000 to 35,000 clones listed, 70% to 90% were seen once. The sequenced sample was memory (CD45RA-) CD4+ T cells from blood. Receptors originate from a human donor in good health. Each CDR3 is given with its conserved first and last residue. The D gene is left open where the match is weak. Size is omitted from some rows. Given values are once, few, many or a class for expanded clones.

j_call d_call v_call clone_size cdr3_aa cdr3_nt
TRBJ2-7 TRBD1 TRBV6-6 NA CASREPPGQGYEQYF TGTGCCAGCAGGGAACCTCCGGGACAGGGATACGAGCAGTACTTC
TRBJ2-1 NA TRBV19 NA CASSPLGSYNEQFF TGTGCCAGTAGCCCCTTAGGATCCTACAATGAGCAGTTCTTC
TRBJ2-5 NA TRBV19 NA CASSMYGAEETQYF TGTGCCAGTAGTATGTACGGGGCCGAAGAGACCCAGTACTTC
TRBJ1-5 NA TRBV6-6 NA CASSPGRQNQPQHF TGTGCCAGCAGCCCAGGACGACAAAATCAGCCCCAGCATTTT
TRBJ2-1 NA TRBV6-1 few CASSEGALAISYNEQFF TGTGCCAGCAGTGAAGGGGCACTAGCCATCTCCTACAATGAGCAGTTCTTC
TRBJ2-7 TRBD2 TRBV5-8 NA CASSSGTLYEQYF TGTGCCAGCAGCAGCGGGACGTTATACGAGCAGTACTTC
TRBJ1-1 NA TRBV4-3 few CASSQDAVGEHTEAFF TGCGCCAGCAGCCAAGATGCGGTCGGAGAGCACACTGAAGCTTTCTTT
TRBJ1-4 TRBD1 TRBV18 NA CASSPNRGSSEKLFF TGTGCCAGCTCACCTAACAGGGGCTCCTCGGAAAAACTGTTTTTT
TRBJ2-3 TRBD2 TRBV9 NA CASTLTSGERTDTQYF TGTGCCAGCACCCTGACTAGCGGGGAACGCACAGATACGCAGTATTTT
TRBJ2-3 NA TRBV7-2 NA CASSSYARATDTQYF TGTGCCAGCAGCTCCTACGCGCGGGCCACAGATACGCAGTATTTT
TRBJ2-5 TRBD1 TRBV6-5 NA CASSSPRDRHRETQYF TGTGCCAGCAGTTCCCCCCGGGACAGACATCGGGAGACCCAGTACTTC
TRBJ1-5 NA TRBV30 NA CAWGVTSNQPQHF TGTGCCTGGGGGGTCACTAGCAATCAGCCCCAGCATTTT
TRBJ2-6 NA TRBV11-2 NA CASSFPSGANVLTF TGTGCCAGCAGCTTTCCGTCTGGGGCCAACGTCCTGACTTTC
TRBJ2-1 TRBD1 TRBV19 NA CASSFWTGLSYNEQFF TGTGCCAGTAGTTTTTGGACAGGTTTGTCCTACAATGAGCAGTTCTTC
TRBJ1-6 NA TRBV2 few CASSDSLWGSPLHF TGTGCCAGCAGTGACAGTCTCTGGGGATCACCCCTCCACTTT
TRBJ2-2 NA TRBV29-1 NA CSVEDSPGNTGELFF TGCAGCGTTGAAGATAGTCCAGGGAACACCGGGGAGCTGTTTTTT
TRBJ2-5 TRBD2 TRBV28 NA CASSLTTSGRAQETQYF TGTGCCAGCAGTTTAACGACTAGCGGGAGGGCACAAGAGACCCAGTACTTC
TRBJ2-2 TRBD2 TRBV18 NA CASSLIAGMNTGELFF TGTGCCAGCTCTCTTATAGCGGGGATGAACACCGGGGAGCTGTTTTTT
TRBJ2-1 NA TRBV7-2 NA CASSLRGISNEQFF TGTGCCAGCAGCTTAAGGGGGATTAGCAATGAGCAGTTCTTC
TRBJ2-1 TRBD2 TRBV19 NA CASSASGGSYNEQFF TGTGCCAGTAGCGCTAGCGGAGGCTCCTACAATGAGCAGTTCTTC
TRBJ2-7 NA TRBV9 few CASSVETGPYEQYF TGTGCCAGCAGCGTAGAAACAGGGCCCTACGAGCAGTACTTC
TRBJ2-5 NA TRBV7-2 NA CASSLTVGETQYF TGTGCCAGCAGCTTGACGGTGGGTGAGACCCAGTACTTC
TRBJ1-5 NA TRBV6-5 NA CASIRGANQPQHF TGTGCCAGCATCAGGGGCGCGAATCAGCCCCAGCATTTT
TRBJ1-2 TRBD1 TRBV7-3 NA CASSLTDRGPGYTF TGTGCCAGCAGCTTAACGGACAGGGGGCCGGGCTACACCTTC
TRBJ1-6 NA TRBV27 NA CASSFNQVYSPLHF TGTGCCAGCAGTTTTAACCAGGTTTATTCACCCCTCCACTTT
TRBJ1-3 TRBD1 TRBV7-8 NA CASSSTGGGSGNTIYF TGTGCCAGCAGCTCAACAGGGGGCGGCTCTGGAAACACCATATATTTT
TRBJ1-5 NA TRBV6-5 once CASSEAASNQPQHF TGTGCCAGCAGTGAGGCAGCCAGCAATCAGCCCCAGCATTTT
TRBJ2-7 TRBD1 TRBV4-2 NA CASSDRDRGNEQYF TGTGCCAGCAGCGACCGGGACAGGGGAAACGAGCAGTACTTC
TRBJ2-1 TRBD2 TRBV7-9 NA CASSSRSAGGPNEQFF TGTGCCAGCAGCTCGAGAAGCGCGGGAGGGCCCAATGAGCAGTTCTTC
TRBJ2-7 NA TRBV19 once CASAGRGSYEQYF TGTGCCAGTGCGGGGCGGGGATCCTACGAGCAGTACTTC
TRBJ1-1 TRBD1 TRBV7-8 NA CASSSTGTAEAFF TGTGCCAGCAGCTCAACAGGGACAGCTGAAGCTTTCTTT
TRBJ1-5 NA TRBV19 once CASSSRAGKNQPQHF TGTGCCAGTAGTTCACGAGCAGGAAAAAATCAGCCCCAGCATTTT
TRBJ2-1 NA TRBV4-1 NA CASSQDYRGHSYNEQFF TGCGCCAGCAGCCAAGATTACCGGGGCCACTCCTACAATGAGCAGTTCTTC
TRBJ1-1 NA TRBV5-1 NA CASSLAWTENEAFF TGCGCCAGCAGCTTGGCATGGACGGAAAATGAAGCTTTCTTT
TRBJ1-6 NA TRBV7-3 once CASSLGPEEIHF TGTGCCAGCAGCTTAGGCCCTGAGGAAATCCACTTT
TRBJ1-3 TRBD1 TRBV11-2 NA CASSPITGGYTIYF TGTGCCAGCAGCCCTATAACAGGGGGATACACCATATATTTT
TRBJ2-7 NA TRBV4-1 NA CASSQEKSGRGARSSYEQYF TGCGCCAGCAGCCAAGAGAAGAGTGGACGGGGGGCCAGGAGCTCCTACGAGCAGTACTTC
TRBJ2-7 TRBD1 TRBV19 NA CASRDTPGTGVRYEQYF TGTGCCAGTAGAGATACCCCCGGGACAGGAGTTCGCTACGAGCAGTACTTC
TRBJ2-7 TRBD2 TRBV7-2 NA CASSRTSAYEQYF TGTGCCAGCAGCCGGACTAGCGCCTACGAGCAGTACTTC
TRBJ2-5 NA TRBV30 NA CAWSLSSDRETQYF TGTGCCTGGAGTCTATCTAGCGATAGAGAGACCCAGTACTTC
TRBJ2-5 TRBD2 TRBV9 NA CASRSGGTQETQYF TGTGCCAGCAGGAGCGGGGGGACCCAAGAGACCCAGTACTTC
TRBJ2-1 NA TRBV11-3 NA CASSLGPNNEQFF TGTGCCAGCAGCTTAGGGCCCAACAATGAGCAGTTCTTC
TRBJ2-2 TRBD2 TRBV7-2 NA CASSLGLAGGTGELFF TGTGCCAGCAGCCTCGGCCTAGCGGGGGGAACCGGGGAGCTGTTTTTT
TRBJ2-2 TRBD1 TRBV18 NA CASSPPTGQLTGELFF TGTGCCAGCTCACCACCCACGGGACAGCTAACCGGGGAGCTGTTTTTT
TRBJ2-7 NA TRBV5-1 NA CASSPSRGYEQYF TGCGCCAGCAGCCCAAGCCGGGGCTACGAGCAGTACTTC
TRBJ1-5 TRBD1 TRBV10-3 NA CAISEDRANQPQHF TGTGCCATCAGTGAGGACAGGGCTAATCAGCCCCAGCATTTT
TRBJ1-4 NA TRBV30 few CAWSVRGGFNEKLFF TGTGCCTGGAGTGTACGGGGGGGCTTTAATGAAAAACTGTTTTTT
TRBJ2-2 NA TRBV19 NA CASSIYRGPNTGELFF TGTGCCAGTAGTATTTACCGGGGACCGAACACCGGGGAGCTGTTTTTT